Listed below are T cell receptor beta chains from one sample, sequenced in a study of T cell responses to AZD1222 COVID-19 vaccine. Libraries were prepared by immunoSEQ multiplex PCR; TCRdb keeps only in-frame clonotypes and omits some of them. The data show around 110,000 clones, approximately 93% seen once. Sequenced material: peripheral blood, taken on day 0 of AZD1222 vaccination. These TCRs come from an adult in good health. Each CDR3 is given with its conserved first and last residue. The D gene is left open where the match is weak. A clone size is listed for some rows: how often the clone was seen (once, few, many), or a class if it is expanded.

CDR3 DNA: TGTGCCACCAGCAGAGGACTAGCGGGAATCTACGAGCAGTACTTC
CDR3 protein: CATSRGLAGIYEQYF
clone size: once
J gene: TRBJ2-7
D gene: TRBD2
V gene: TRBV15

CDR3 DNA: TGTGCCAGCTCCCGCGGGGAGGGGAAAAAGCAGTTCTTC
CDR3 protein: CASSRGEGKKQFF
clone size: few
J gene: TRBJ2-1
D gene: TRBD2
V gene: TRBV7-9

CDR3 DNA: TGTGCCAGTAGTATCTTTGGGTCGACTGAAGCTTTCTTT
CDR3 protein: CASSIFGSTEAFF
clone size: few
J gene: TRBJ1-1
D gene: NA
V gene: TRBV19

CDR3 DNA: TGTGCCAGTAGTATCCGGGGAAGCAATCAGCCCCAGCATTTT
CDR3 protein: CASSIRGSNQPQHF
clone size: NA
J gene: TRBJ1-5
D gene: NA
V gene: TRBV19

CDR3 DNA: TGTGCCATAACTGATACCATCACAGATACGCAGTATTTT
CDR3 protein: CAITDTITDTQYF
clone size: NA
J gene: TRBJ2-3
D gene: NA
V gene: TRBV27

CDR3 DNA: TGTGCCAGCAGTTTTTCGGCTAGCGTACAGTATTTT
CDR3 protein: CASSFSASVQYF
clone size: NA
J gene: TRBJ2-3
D gene: NA
V gene: TRBV28

CDR3 DNA: TGTGCCAGTAATCAGGAATTGAACACTGAAGCTTTCTTT
CDR3 protein: CASNQELNTEAFF
clone size: NA
J gene: TRBJ1-1
D gene: NA
V gene: TRBV19

CDR3 DNA: TGTGCCAGCAGCTTACCGCACAAGCGGGCCTCCTACGAGCAGTACTTC
CDR3 protein: CASSLPHKRASYEQYF
clone size: NA
J gene: TRBJ2-7
D gene: NA
V gene: TRBV7-4

CDR3 DNA: TGTGCCAGCGATCAGGAGACAGGGGGCTACGAGCAGTACTTC
CDR3 protein: CASDQETGGYEQYF
clone size: NA
J gene: TRBJ2-7
D gene: TRBD1
V gene: TRBV7-9

CDR3 DNA: TGTGCCAGTAGTCCCCAGAGGGACAGGGCTTTCTCTGGAAACACCATATATTTT
CDR3 protein: CASSPQRDRAFSGNTIYF
clone size: NA
J gene: TRBJ1-3
D gene: TRBD1
V gene: TRBV19

CDR3 DNA: TGTGCCAGCAGCCCTAGTAGTATTGGTGGGCCCTACGAGCAGTACTTC
CDR3 protein: CASSPSSIGGPYEQYF
clone size: NA
J gene: TRBJ2-7
D gene: NA
V gene: TRBV6-2/TRBV6-3

CDR3 DNA: TGTGCCTGGAGTTCCCCCCGGGGGCCCTATGGCTACACCTTC
CDR3 protein: CAWSSPRGPYGYTF
clone size: NA
J gene: TRBJ1-2
D gene: NA
V gene: TRBV30

CDR3 DNA: TGTGCCAGCAGCCCGACCGGGGGACAATCGGATGGCTACACCTTC
CDR3 protein: CASSPTGGQSDGYTF
clone size: few
J gene: TRBJ1-2
D gene: NA
V gene: TRBV7-2

CDR3 DNA: TGTGCCAGCAGCGTGGGGAAGGGGAGCCCAGGAGCTTTCTTT
CDR3 protein: CASSVGKGSPGAFF
clone size: NA
J gene: TRBJ1-1
D gene: NA
V gene: TRBV7-9

CDR3 DNA: TGTGCCAGCAGCACGGGGTATAGCAATCAGCCCCAGCATTTT
CDR3 protein: CASSTGYSNQPQHF
clone size: NA
J gene: TRBJ1-5
D gene: NA
V gene: TRBV3-1/TRBV3-2

CDR3 DNA: TGCGCCAGCAGCCCCTATGGCGCTATGAGCTCCTACGAGCAGTACTTC
CDR3 protein: CASSPYGAMSSYEQYF
clone size: NA
J gene: TRBJ2-7
D gene: NA
V gene: TRBV4-1

CDR3 DNA: TGCGCCAGCAGCCCCGACAGGGCCACTAACTATGGCTACACCTTC
CDR3 protein: CASSPDRATNYGYTF
clone size: NA
J gene: TRBJ1-2
D gene: TRBD1
V gene: TRBV4-1